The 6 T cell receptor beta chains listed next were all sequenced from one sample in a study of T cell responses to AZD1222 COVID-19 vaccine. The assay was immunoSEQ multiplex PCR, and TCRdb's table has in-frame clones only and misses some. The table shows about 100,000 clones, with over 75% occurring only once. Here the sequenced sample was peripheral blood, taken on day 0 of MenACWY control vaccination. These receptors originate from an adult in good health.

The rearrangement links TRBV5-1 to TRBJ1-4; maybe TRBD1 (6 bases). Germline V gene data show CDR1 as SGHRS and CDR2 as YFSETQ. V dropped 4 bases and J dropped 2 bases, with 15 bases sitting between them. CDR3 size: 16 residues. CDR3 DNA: TGCGCCAGCAGCACGGGGGCGGCTCTGACTAATGAAAAACTGTTTTTT. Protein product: CASSTGAALTNEKLFF.

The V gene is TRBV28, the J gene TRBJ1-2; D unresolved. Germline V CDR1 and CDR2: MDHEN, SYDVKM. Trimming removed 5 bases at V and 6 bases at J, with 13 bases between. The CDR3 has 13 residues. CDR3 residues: CASSPPATDGYTF. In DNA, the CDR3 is TGTGCCAGCAGTCCCCCCGCGACCGATGGCTACACCTTC.

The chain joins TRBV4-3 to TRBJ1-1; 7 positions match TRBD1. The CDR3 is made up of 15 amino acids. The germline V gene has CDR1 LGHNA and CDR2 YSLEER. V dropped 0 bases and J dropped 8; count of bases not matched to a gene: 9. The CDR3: CASSQDPHRGREAFF. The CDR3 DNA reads TGCGCCAGCAGCCAAGATCCGCACAGGGGCAGAGAAGCTTTCTTT.

The DNA of the CDR3 is TGTGCCAGCAGTTTACGCGGGATTCAGCCCCAGCATTTT. Encoded protein: CASSLRGIQPQHF. The rearrangement uses TRBV28 and TRBJ1-5, with no clear D. The germline V and J ends were trimmed by 2 bases and 6 bases, with 8 bases remaining between them. Germline assignment: CDR1 MDHEN and CDR2 SYDVKM. This CDR3 is built from 13 residues.

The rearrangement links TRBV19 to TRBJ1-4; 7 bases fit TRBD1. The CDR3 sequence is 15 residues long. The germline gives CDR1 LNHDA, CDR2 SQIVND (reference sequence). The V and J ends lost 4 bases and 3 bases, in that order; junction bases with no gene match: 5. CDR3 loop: CASSTDRVANEKLFF. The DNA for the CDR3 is TGTGCCAGTAGTACCGACAGGGTGGCTAATGAAAAACTGTTTTTT.

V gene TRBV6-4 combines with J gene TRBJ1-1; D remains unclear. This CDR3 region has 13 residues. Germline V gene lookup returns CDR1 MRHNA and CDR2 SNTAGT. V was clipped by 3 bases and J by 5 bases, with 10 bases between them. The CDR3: CASSEQLGTEAFF. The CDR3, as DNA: TGTGCCAGCAGTGAGCAGCTGGGGACTGAAGCTTTCTTT.